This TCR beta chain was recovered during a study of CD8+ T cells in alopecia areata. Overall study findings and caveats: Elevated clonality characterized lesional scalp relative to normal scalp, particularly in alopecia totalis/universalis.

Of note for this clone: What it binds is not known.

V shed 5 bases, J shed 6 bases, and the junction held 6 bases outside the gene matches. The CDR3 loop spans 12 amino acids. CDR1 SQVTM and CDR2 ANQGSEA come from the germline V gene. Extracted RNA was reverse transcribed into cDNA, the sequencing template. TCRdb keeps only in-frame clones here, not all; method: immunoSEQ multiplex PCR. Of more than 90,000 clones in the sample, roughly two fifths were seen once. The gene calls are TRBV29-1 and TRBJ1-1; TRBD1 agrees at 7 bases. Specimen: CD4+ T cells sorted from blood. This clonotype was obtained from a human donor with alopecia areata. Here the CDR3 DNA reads TGCAGCGTTCGACAGGGAGGCCCTGAAGCTTTCTTT. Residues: CSVRQGGPEAFF.